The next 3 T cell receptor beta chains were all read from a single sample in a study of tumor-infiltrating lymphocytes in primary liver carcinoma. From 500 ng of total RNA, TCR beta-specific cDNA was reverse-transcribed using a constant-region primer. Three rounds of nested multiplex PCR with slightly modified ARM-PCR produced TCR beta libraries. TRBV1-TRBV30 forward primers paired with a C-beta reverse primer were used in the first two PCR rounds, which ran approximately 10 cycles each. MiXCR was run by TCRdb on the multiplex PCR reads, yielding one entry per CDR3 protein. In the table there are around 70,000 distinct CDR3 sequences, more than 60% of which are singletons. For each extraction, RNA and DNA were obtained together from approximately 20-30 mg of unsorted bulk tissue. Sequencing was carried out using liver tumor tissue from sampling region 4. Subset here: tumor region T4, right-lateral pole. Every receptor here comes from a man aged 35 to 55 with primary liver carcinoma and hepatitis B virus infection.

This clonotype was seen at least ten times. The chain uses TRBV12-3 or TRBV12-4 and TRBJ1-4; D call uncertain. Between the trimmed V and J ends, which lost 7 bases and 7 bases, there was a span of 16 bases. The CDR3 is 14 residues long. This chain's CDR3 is CASIAGLGGEKLFF. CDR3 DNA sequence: TGTGCCAGCATCGCCGGTCTCGGCGGTGAAAAACTGTTTTTT.

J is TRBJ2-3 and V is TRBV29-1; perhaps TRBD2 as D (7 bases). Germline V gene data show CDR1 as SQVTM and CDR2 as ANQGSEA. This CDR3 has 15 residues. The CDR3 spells CNAQQGLLSTDTQYF. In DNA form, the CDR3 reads TGCAACGCGCAACAGGGACTACTTAGCACAGATACGCAGTATTTT.

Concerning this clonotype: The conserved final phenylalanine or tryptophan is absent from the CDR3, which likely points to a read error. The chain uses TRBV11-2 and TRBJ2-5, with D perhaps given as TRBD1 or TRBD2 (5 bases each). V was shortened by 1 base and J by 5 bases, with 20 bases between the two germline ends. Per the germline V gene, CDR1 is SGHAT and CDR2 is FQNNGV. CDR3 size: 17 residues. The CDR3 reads CASSLVSGGSRHETQYL. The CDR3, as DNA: TGTGCCAGCAGCTTAGTCAGTGGGGGTAGTCGGCATGAGACCCAGTACCTC.